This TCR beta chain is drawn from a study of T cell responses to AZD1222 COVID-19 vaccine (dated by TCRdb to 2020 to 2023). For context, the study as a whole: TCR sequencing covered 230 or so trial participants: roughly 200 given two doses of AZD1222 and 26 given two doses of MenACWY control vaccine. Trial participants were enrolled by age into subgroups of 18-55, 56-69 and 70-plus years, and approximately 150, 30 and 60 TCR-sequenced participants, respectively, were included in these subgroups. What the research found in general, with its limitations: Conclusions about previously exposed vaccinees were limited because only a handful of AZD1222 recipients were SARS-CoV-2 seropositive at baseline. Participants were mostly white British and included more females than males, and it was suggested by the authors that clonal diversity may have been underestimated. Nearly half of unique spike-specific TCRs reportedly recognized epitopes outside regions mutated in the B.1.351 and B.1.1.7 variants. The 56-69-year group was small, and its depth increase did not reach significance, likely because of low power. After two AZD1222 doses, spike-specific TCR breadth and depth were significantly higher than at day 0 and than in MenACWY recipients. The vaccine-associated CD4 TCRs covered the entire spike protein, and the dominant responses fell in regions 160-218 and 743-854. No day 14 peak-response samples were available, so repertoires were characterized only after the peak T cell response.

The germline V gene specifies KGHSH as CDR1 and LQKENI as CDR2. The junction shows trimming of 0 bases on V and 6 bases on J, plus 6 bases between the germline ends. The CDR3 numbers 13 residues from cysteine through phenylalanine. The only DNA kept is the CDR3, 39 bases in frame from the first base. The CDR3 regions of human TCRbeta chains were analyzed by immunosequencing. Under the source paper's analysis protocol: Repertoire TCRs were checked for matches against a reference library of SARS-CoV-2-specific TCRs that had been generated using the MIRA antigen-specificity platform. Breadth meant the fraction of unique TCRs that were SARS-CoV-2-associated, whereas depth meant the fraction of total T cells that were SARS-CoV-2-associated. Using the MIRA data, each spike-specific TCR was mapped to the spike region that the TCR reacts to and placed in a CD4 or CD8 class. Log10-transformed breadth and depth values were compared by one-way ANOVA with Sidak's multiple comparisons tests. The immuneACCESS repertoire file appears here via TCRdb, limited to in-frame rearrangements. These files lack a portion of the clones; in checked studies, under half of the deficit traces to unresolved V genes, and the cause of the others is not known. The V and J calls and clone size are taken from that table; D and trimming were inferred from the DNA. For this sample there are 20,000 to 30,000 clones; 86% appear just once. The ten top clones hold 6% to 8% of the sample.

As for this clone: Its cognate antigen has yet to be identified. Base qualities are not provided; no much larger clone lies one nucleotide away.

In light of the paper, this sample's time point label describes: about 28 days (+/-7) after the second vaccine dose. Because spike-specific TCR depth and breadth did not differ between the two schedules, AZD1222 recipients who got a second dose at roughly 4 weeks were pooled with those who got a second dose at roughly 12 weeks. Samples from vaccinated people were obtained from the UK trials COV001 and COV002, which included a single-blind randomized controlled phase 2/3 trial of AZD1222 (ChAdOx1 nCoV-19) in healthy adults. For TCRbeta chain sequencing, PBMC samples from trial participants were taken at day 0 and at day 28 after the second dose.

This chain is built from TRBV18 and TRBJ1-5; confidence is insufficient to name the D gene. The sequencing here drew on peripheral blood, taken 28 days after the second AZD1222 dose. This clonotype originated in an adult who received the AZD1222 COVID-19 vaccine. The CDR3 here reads CASSPPEGQPQHF. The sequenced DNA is TGTGCCAGCTCACCACCGGAGGGTCAGCCCCAGCATTTT.